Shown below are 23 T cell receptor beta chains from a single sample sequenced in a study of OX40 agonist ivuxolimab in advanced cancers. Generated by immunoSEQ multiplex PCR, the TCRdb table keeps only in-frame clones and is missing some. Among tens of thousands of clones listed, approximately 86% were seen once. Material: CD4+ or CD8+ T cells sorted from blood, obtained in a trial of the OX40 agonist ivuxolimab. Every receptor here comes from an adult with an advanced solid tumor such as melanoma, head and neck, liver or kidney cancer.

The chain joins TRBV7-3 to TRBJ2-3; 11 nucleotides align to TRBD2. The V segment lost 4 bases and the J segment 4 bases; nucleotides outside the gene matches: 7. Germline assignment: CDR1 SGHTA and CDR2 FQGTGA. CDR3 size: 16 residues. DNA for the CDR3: TGTGCCAGCAGCTCCCCCCTAGCGGGGGGACCAGATACGCAGTATTTT. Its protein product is CASSSPLAGGPDTQYF.

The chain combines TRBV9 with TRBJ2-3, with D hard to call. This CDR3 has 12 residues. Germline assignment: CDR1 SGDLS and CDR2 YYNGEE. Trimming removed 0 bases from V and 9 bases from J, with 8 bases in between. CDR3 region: CASSVDEGTQYF. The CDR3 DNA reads TGTGCCAGCAGCGTAGATGAAGGGACGCAGTATTTT.

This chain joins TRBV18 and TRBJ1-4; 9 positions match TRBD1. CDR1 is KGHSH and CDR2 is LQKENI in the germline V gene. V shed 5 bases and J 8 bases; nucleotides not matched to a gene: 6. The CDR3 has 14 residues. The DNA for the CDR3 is TGTGCCAGCTCAGTCGGACAGGGGAGGGAAAAACTGTTTTTT. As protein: CASSVGQGREKLFF.

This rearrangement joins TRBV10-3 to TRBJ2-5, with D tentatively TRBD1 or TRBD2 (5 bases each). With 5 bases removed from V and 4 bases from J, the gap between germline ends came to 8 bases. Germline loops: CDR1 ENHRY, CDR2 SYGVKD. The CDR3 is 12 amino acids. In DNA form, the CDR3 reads TGTGCCATCAGTCCAGGGAGAGAGACCCAGTACTTC. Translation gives CAISPGRETQYF.

DNA of the CDR3: TGTGCCAGCAGCTTAGGTTCGGCTAGCGGGGGGACCTACAATGAGCAGTTCTTC. Protein product: CASSLGSASGGTYNEQFF. The rearrangement links TRBV7-2 to TRBJ2-1; 11 bases are shared with TRBD2. The ends lost 1 base at V and 2 bases at J; junction bases unmatched: 7. The germline gives CDR1 SGHTA, CDR2 FQGNSA. CDR3 size: 18 residues.

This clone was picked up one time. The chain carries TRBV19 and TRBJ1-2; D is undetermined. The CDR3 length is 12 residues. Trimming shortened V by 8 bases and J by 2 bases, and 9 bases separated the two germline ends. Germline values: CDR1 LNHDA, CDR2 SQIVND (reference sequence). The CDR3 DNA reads TGTGCCAGTTACAGCAGAAACTATGGCTACACCTTC. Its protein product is CASYSRNYGYTF. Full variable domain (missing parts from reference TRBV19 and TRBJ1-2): DGGITQSPKYLFRKEGQNVTLSCEQNLNHDAMYWYRQDPGQGLRLIYYSQIVNDFQKGDIAEGYSVSREKKESFPLTVTSAQKNPTAFYLCASYSRNYGYTFGSGTRLTVV.

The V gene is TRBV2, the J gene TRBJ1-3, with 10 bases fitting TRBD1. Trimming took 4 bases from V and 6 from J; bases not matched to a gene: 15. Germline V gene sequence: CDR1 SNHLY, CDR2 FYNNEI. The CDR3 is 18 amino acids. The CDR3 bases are TGTGCCAGCAGTGGTGGACAGGGGGTCGGACTTTCAGTAAACACCATATATTTT. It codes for CASSGGQGVGLSVNTIYF.

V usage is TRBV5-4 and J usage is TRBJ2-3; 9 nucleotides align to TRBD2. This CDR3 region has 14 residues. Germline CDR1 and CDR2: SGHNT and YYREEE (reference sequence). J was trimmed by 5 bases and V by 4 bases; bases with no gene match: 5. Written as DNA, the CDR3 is TGTGCCAGCAGCCCCGGACTAGCGAAAGATACGCAGTATTTT. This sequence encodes CASSPGLAKDTQYF.

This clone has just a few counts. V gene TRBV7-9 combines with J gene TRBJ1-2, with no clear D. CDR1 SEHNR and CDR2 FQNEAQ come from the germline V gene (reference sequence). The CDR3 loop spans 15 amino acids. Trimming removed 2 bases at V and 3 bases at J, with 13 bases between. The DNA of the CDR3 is TGTGCCAGCAGCTTAACGACCGGGAGGGACTATGGCTACACCTTC. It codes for CASSLTTGRDYGYTF.

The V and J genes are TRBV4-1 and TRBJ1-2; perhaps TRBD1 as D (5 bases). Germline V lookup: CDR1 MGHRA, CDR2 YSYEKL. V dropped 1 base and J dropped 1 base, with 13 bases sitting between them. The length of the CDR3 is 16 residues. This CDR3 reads CASSQVGQGLNYGYTF. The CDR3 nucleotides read TGCGCCAGCAGCCAAGTCGGGCAGGGCCTTAACTATGGCTACACCTTC.

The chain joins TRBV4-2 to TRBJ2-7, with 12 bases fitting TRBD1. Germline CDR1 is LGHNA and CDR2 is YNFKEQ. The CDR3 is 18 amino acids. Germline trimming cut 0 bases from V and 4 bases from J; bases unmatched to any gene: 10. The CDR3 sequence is CASSQDLGGTGGWYEQYF. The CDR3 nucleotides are TGTGCCAGCAGCCAAGATTTAGGCGGGACAGGGGGCTGGTACGAGCAGTACTTC.

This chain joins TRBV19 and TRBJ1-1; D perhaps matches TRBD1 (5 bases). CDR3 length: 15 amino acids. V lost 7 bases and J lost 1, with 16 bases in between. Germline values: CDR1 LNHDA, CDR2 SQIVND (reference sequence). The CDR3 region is CASTRFREGNTEAFF. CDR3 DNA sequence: TGTGCCAGTACCCGATTCAGGGAGGGGAACACTGAAGCTTTCTTT.

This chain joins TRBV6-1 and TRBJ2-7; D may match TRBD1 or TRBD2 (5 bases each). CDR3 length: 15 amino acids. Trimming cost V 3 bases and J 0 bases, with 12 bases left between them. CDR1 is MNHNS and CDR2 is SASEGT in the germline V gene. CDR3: CASSEGTASSYEQYF. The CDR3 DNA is TGTGCCAGCAGTGAGGGGACCGCAAGCTCCTACGAGCAGTACTTC.

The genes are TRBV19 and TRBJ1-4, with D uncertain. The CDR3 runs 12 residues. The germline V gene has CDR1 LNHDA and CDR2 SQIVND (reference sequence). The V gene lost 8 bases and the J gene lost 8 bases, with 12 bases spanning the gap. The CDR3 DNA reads TGTGCCAGTTCCCCCACCAGGGAAAAACTGTTTTTT. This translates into CASSPTREKLFF.

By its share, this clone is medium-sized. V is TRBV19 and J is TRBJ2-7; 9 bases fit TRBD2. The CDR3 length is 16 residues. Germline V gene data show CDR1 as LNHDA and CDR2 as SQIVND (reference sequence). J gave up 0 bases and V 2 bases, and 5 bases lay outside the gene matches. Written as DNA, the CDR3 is TGTGCCAGTAGTATAACTCCAGCGGGAGGCTCCTACGAGCAGTACTTC. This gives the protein CASSITPAGGSYEQYF.

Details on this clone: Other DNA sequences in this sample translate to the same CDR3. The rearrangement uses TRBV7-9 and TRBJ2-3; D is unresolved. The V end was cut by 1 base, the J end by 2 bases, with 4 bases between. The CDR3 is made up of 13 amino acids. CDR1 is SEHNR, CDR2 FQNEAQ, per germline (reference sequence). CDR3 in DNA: TGTGCCAGCAGCTTAGGGGACACAGATACGCAGTATTTT. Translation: CASSLGDTDTQYF.

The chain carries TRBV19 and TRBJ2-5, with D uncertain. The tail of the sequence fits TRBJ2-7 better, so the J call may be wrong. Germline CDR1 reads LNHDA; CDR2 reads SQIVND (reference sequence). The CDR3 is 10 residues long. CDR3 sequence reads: CGHSSYEQYF. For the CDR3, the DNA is TGTGGACACAGCTCCTACGAGCAGTACTTC.

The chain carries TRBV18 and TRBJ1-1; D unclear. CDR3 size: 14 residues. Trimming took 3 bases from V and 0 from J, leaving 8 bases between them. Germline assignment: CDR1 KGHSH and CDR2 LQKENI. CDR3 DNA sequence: TGTGCCAGCTCACCCACAGCTTTGAACACTGAAGCTTTCTTT. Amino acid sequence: CASSPTALNTEAFF.

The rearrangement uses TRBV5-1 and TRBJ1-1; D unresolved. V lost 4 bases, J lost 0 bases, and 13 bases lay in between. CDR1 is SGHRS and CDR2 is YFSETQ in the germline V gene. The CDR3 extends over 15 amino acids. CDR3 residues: CASSLLQGLNTEAFF. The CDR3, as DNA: TGCGCCAGCAGCCTCCTCCAAGGATTGAACACTGAAGCTTTCTTT.

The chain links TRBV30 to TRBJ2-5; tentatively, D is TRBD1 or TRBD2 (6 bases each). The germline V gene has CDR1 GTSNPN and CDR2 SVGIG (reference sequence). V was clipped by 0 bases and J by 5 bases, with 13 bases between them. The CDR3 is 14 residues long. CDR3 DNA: TGTGCCTGGAGTGTACGGGGGCGGTGGGAGACCCAGTACTTC. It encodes CAWSVRGRWETQYF.

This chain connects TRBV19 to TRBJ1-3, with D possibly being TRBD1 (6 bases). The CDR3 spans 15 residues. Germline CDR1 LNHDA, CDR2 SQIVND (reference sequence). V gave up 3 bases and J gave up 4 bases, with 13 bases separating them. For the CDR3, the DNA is TGTGCCAGTAGTATCCCCGGGGGCAACGGAAACACCATATATTTT. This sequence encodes CASSIPGGNGNTIYF.

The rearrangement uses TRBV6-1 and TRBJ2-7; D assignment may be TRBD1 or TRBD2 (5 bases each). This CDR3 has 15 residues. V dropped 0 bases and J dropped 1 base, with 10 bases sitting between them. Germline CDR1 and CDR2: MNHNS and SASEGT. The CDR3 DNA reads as TGTGCCAGCAGTGAAGCGGGGACGGCTTCCTACGAGCAGTACTTC. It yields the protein CASSEAGTASYEQYF.

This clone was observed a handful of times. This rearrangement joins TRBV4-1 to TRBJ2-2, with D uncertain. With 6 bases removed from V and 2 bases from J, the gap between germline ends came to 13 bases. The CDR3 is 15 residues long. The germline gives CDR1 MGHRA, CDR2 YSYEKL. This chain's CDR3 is CASSRPGSNTGELFF. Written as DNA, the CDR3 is TGCGCCAGCAGTCGCCCGGGCTCTAACACCGGGGAGCTGTTTTTT.